The 5 T cell receptor beta chains reported below all come from one sample, sequenced in a study of Ad26.COV2.S vaccination and SARS-CoV-2 variants. Treatment defined: over 15 received Ad26.COV2.S at low or high dose, single or two shots; about 5 received placebo; per-sample allocation not given. Material that was analyzed had been drawn on day 63 after the first vaccine or placebo injection. Produced via immunoSEQ multiplex PCR; TCRdb's table is partial and in-frame only. The sample lists fewer than 500,000 clones, around nine tenths occurring once. The material was peripheral blood, obtained in a trial of Ad26.COV2.S vaccine versus placebo. These receptors originate from a person aged 18-65 years who received the Ad26.COV2.S COVID-19 vaccine or a placebo.

In this sample, this clone turned up a few times. This chain joins TRBV4-2 and TRBJ2-2; 7 nucleotides agree with TRBD2. V dropped 3 bases and J dropped 4; count of bases not matched to a gene: 5. This CDR3 is 15 amino acids long. The germline gives CDR1 LGHNA, CDR2 YNFKEQ. CDR3 in amino acids: CASSQGASGTGELFF. DNA of the CDR3: TGTGCCAGCAGCCAGGGAGCTAGCGGCACCGGGGAGCTGTTTTTT.

V is TRBV6-5 and J is TRBJ2-7, with 12 bases matching TRBD2. The V gene's germline CDR1 is MNHEY and CDR2 SVGAGI. This CDR3 is 15 amino acids long. V trimming: 4 bases; J trimming: 2 bases; junction bases outside the gene matches: 3. Here the CDR3 reads CASSWTSGKTYEQYF. The CDR3 DNA sequence: TGTGCCAGCAGTTGGACTAGCGGGAAGACCTACGAGCAGTACTTC.

This clone showed up just a few times. The V gene is TRBV7-2, the J gene TRBJ1-5; D gene unclear. CDR3 size: 13 residues. V was clipped by 2 bases and J by 2 bases, with 4 bases between them. Germline loops: CDR1 SGHTA, CDR2 FQGNSA. CDR3 bases: TGTGCCAGCAGCTTAAAGGGCAATCAGCCCCAGCATTTT. Translation: CASSLKGNQPQHF.

V gene TRBV19 combines with J gene TRBJ1-1; no firm D call. V gave up 5 bases and J gave up 1 base, with 17 bases separating them. CDR1 is LNHDA and CDR2 is SQIVND in the germline V gene (reference sequence). This CDR3 is 16 amino acids long. The DNA of the CDR3 is TGTGCCAGTAGTGAGTATTTCGGTGGGTCGAACACTGAAGCTTTCTTT. Residues: CASSEYFGGSNTEAFF. The entire variable domain, with the rest obtained from reference TRBV19 and TRBJ1-1, is as follows: DGGITQSPKYLFRKEGQNVTLSCEQNLNHDAMYWYRQDPGQGLRLIYYSQIVNDFQKGDIAEGYSVSREKKESFPLTVTSAQKNPTAFYLCASSEYFGGSNTEAFFGQGTRLTVV.

This chain joins TRBV5-4 and TRBJ2-3; possible D gene TRBD2, 7 bases. V was clipped by 2 bases and J by 2 bases, with 12 bases between them. Germline V gives CDR1 SGHNT, CDR2 YYREEE (reference sequence). This CDR3 has 15 amino acids. The CDR3 nucleotides read TGTGCCAGCAGCTTAGGGGGAGGGTACACAGATACGCAGTATTTT. Protein product: CASSLGGGYTDTQYF.